A selection of T cell receptor beta chains follows, all from one sample in a study of cytotoxic CD8 clonotypes in ibrutinib-treated CLL. Measured with immunoSEQ multiplex PCR; TCRdb has only the in-frame clones, and not every one. This sample carries approximately 130,000 clones, around 80% of them seen once, and the ten largest clones take 2.5% to 3.5%. The specimen comprised PBMCs, sampled after 24 months of ibrutinib treatment. These receptors originate from a human donor with chronic lymphocytic leukemia. CDR3s include the opening cysteine and the closing phenylalanine or tryptophan. A D gene is named only where the DNA matches it firmly. Size tells how often a clone was seen (once, few, many) or the class of an expanded clone, and some rows leave it out.

d_call clone_size j_call v_call cdr3_aa cdr3_nt
- once TRBJ2-6 TRBV2 CASSETAAWAGANVLTF TGTGCCAGCAGTGAGACAGCCGCGTGGGCTGGGGCCAACGTCCTGACTTTC
TRBD2 - TRBJ2-3 TRBV4-3 CASSQGGGAADTQYF TGCGCCAGCAGCCAAGGCGGGGGGGCCGCAGATACGCAGTATTTT
- - TRBJ2-5 TRBV7-9 CASSLVPGDQETQYF TGTGCCAGCAGCTTAGTACCAGGGGACCAAGAGACCCAGTACTTC
TRBD2 - TRBJ2-3 TRBV30 CARRGGSTDTQYF TGTGCCCGACGGGGGGGAAGCACAGATACGCAGTATTTT
- - TRBJ2-5 TRBV9 CASSLTPETQYF TGTGCCAGCAGCCTAACACCAGAGACCCAGTACTTC
- - TRBJ1-4 TRBV10-3 CAIRDSMGLNEKLFF TGTGCCATCAGGGACAGCATGGGCCTTAATGAAAAACTGTTTTTT
TRBD1 once TRBJ1-1 TRBV11-2 CASSLGTGATEAFF TGTGCCAGCAGCTTAGGGACAGGGGCCACTGAAGCTTTCTTT
- - TRBJ2-7 TRBV5-1 CASSLGAGKKYEQYF TGCGCCAGCAGCTTGGGGGCAGGAAAAAAGTACGAGCAGTACTTC
TRBD2 few TRBJ2-7 TRBV6-1 CASSYSGGTGEQYF TGTGCCAGCAGTTATAGCGGGGGGACGGGCGAGCAGTACTTC
- - TRBJ2-3 TRBV30 CAWSEGHLGFTDTQYF TGTGCCTGGAGTGAGGGGCATCTGGGATTCACAGATACGCAGTATTTT
- - TRBJ1-1 TRBV7-9 CASSTGGVNTEAFF TGTGCCAGCAGTACCGGGGGCGTGAACACTGAAGCTTTCTTT
TRBD2 - TRBJ2-3 TRBV18 CASSRAGDRDTQYF TGTGCCAGCTCACGTGCGGGGGATAGAGATACGCAGTATTTT
- - TRBJ1-1 TRBV5-6 CASSPLRDTEAFF TGTGCCAGCAGCCCTTTGAGAGACACTGAAGCTTTCTTT
TRBD1 - TRBJ2-7 TRBV6-1 CASSPRTGGYEQYF TGTGCCAGCAGTCCCCGGACAGGGGGCTACGAGCAGTACTTC
- - TRBJ2-7 TRBV30 CAWRRDETSSYEQYF TGTGCCTGGAGGCGGGACGAAACCAGCTCCTACGAGCAGTACTTC
- few TRBJ1-4 TRBV7-2 CASSPMVGTNEKLFF TGTGCCAGCAGCCCGATGGTGGGGACTAATGAAAAACTGTTTTTT
- - TRBJ1-2 TRBV6-6 CASSYSRRQNYGYTF TGTGCCAGCAGTTACTCGAGACGACAGAACTATGGCTACACCTTC
- once TRBJ2-3 TRBV25-1 CASSRFQGTDTQYF TGTGCCAGCAGTCGGTTTCAGGGCACAGATACGCAGTATTTT
- - TRBJ2-5 TRBV19 CASSRNRQETQYF TGTGCCAGTAGTAGGAACAGACAAGAGACCCAGTACTTC
TRBD2 once TRBJ2-7 TRBV7-9 CASGGGSSYEQYF TGTGCCAGCGGCGGGGGAAGCTCCTACGAGCAGTACTTC
- - TRBJ2-3 TRBV6-6 CASSYGSAGPDTQYF TGTGCCAGCAGTTACGGGAGCGCGGGGCCAGATACGCAGTATTTT
- - TRBJ1-2 TRBV6-5 CASTQGGSGYTF TGTGCCAGCACCCAAGGTGGGTCTGGCTACACCTTC
- - TRBJ2-7 TRBV2 CASSLIMQGRPYEQYF TGTGCCAGCAGTTTGATTATGCAGGGGCGCCCCTACGAGCAGTACTTC
- - TRBJ1-2 TRBV6-1 CASSEGLIYGYTF TGTGCCAGCAGTGAGGGACTGATCTATGGCTACACCTTC
TRBD1 - TRBJ2-2 TRBV7-2 CASSPQGANTGELFF TGTGCCAGCAGCCCACAGGGGGCTAACACCGGGGAGCTGTTTTTT
TRBD1 - TRBJ2-2 TRBV25-1 CASSEVTGTGTNTGELFF TGTGCCAGCAGTGAAGTAACCGGGACAGGGACCAACACCGGGGAGCTGTTTTTT
TRBD1 - TRBJ1-4 TRBV18 CASFDRDRVLSTNEKLFF TGTGCCAGCTTCGACCGGGACAGGGTTTTATCAACTAATGAAAAACTGTTTTTT
TRBD1 - TRBJ2-5 TRBV7-7 CASSTLDREETQYF TGTGCCAGCAGCACCTTGGACAGGGAAGAGACCCAGTACTTC
- - TRBJ1-2 TRBV6-5 CASSRGGAGYTF TGTGCCAGCAGTCGTGGGGGGGCCGGCTACACCTTC
- - TRBJ2-3 TRBV5-1 CASSPGGRDTQYF TGCGCCAGCAGCCCGGGGGGCCGGGATACGCAGTATTTT
TRBD2 - TRBJ2-1 TRBV20-1 CSAIPGLGQFF TGCAGTGCTATACCGGGACTAGGGCAGTTCTTC
TRBD1 - TRBJ1-6 TRBV27 CASRHQGALHF TGTGCCAGCAGGCACCAGGGGGCCCTCCACTTT
- - TRBJ2-5 TRBV10-3 CAISEREQETQYF TGTGCCATCAGTGAAAGGGAACAAGAGACCCAGTACTTC
- - TRBJ1-5 TRBV4-3 CASSQDRTQSYSNQPQHF TGCGCCAGCAGCCAAGATAGGACGCAATCATATAGCAATCAGCCCCAGCATTTT
TRBD1 - TRBJ1-3 TRBV5-1 CASSLEAGGNSGNTIYF TGCGCCAGCAGCTTGGAGGCAGGGGGAAACTCTGGAAACACCATATATTTT
TRBD1 - TRBJ2-3 TRBV5-4 CASSADRVRDTQYF TGTGCCAGCAGCGCAGACAGGGTCCGCGATACGCAGTATTTT
- - TRBJ1-6 TRBV28 CATKRLGIRNSPLHF TGTGCCACCAAGCGGTTAGGTATCAGGAATTCACCCCTCCACTTT
- - TRBJ1-2 TRBV18 CASSTGDNGYTF TGTGCCAGCTCAACAGGTGATAATGGCTACACCTTC
TRBD1 - TRBJ2-3 TRBV10-1 CASSKQGADTQYF TGCGCCAGCAGTAAACAGGGGGCAGATACGCAGTATTTT
- - TRBJ1-1 TRBV19 CASSPVMNTEAFF TGTGCCAGTAGTCCGGTTATGAACACTGAAGCTTTCTTT
TRBD2 - TRBJ2-3 TRBV5-4 CASSLYAGGTDTQYF TGTGCCAGCAGCTTGTATGCGGGGGGTACAGATACGCAGTATTTT
TRBD1 - TRBJ2-7 TRBV4-3 CASSLTDRGPVEQYF TGCGCCAGCAGCCTAACGGACAGGGGGCCGGTCGAGCAGTACTTC
TRBD2 - TRBJ2-5 TRBV6-6 CASSWTSGGRETQYF TGTGCCAGCAGTTGGACTAGCGGGGGGAGGGAGACCCAGTACTTC
- - TRBJ1-1 TRBV7-2 CASSLVGGGGEAFF TGTGCCAGCAGCTTAGTGGGGGGCGGCGGTGAAGCTTTCTTT
- - TRBJ1-5 TRBV7-2 CASSLLLVSNQPQHF TGTGCCAGCAGCTTATTGCTGGTTAGCAATCAGCCCCAGCATTTT
- - TRBJ1-6 TRBV30 CAWSVGSPLHF TGTGCCTGGAGTGTGGGTTCACCCCTCCACTTT
- - TRBJ1-1 TRBV9 CASSVAPAGPDTEAFF TGTGCCAGCAGCGTAGCCCCGGCAGGCCCGGACACTGAAGCTTTCTTT
TRBD1 - TRBJ1-1 TRBV27 CASSPGQGVFTEAFF TGTGCCAGCAGTCCCGGACAGGGAGTTTTTACTGAAGCTTTCTTT
- - TRBJ2-3 TRBV10-3 CAASATGRTDTQYF TGTGCCGCCTCTGCGACGGGGCGCACAGATACGCAGTATTTT
- - TRBJ2-4 TRBV19 CASTSGAGVNIQYF TGTGCCAGTACCTCTGGGGCGGGCGTTAACATTCAGTACTTC
TRBD2 - TRBJ2-3 TRBV18 CASSPTRRRGAPDTQYF TGTGCCAGCTCACCTACACGGCGGCGGGGGGCCCCAGATACGCAGTATTTT
TRBD2 - TRBJ2-3 TRBV4-3 CASSQSQGLAQYF TGCGCCAGCAGCCAAAGCCAGGGACTAGCGCAGTATTTT